These 8 T cell receptor beta chains share one sample of origin, sequenced in a study of blood T cell repertoires in COVID-19 (dated by TCRdb to the early 2020s). Library preparation employed the immunoSEQ multiplex PCR assay. The source is immuneACCESS, and TCRdb retained only in-frame sequences with V and J called. Part of the clones is not carried over; for the studies checked, unresolved V genes explain less than half of this, and the remainder is unexplained. This sample has around 20,000 clones in its table, and about 85% of those were observed once. The ten top clones hold about 17% of the sample. Sequenced sample: peripheral blood. The receptors were sampled from a man aged 65-85 years with acute or convalescent COVID-19.

This sequence joins TRBV9 and TRBJ2-1; TRBD2 aligns across 12 bases. Germline CDR1 and CDR2: SGDLS and YYNGEE. Trimming took 4 bases from V and 6 from J; bases not matched to a gene: 5. The CDR3 loop spans 15 amino acids. The CDR3 reads CASSLTSGSFNEQFF. DNA for the CDR3: TGTGCCAGCAGCTTGACTAGCGGGAGTTTCAATGAGCAGTTCTTC. The whole variable domain, filled in from reference TRBV9 and TRBJ2-1, reads DSGVTQTPKHLITATGQRVTLRCSPRSGDLSVYWYQQSLDQGLQFLIQYYNGEERAKGNILERFSAQQFPDLHSELNLSSLELGDSALYFCASSLTSGSFNEQFFGPGTRLTVL.

The count of this clone is one. The rearrangement uses TRBV29-1 and TRBJ2-3; tentative D call: TRBD1 (6 bases). V shed 3 bases and J shed 5 bases, with 9 bases lying between them. The CDR3 length is 12 residues. Germline values: CDR1 SQVTM, CDR2 ANQGSEA. Here the CDR3 reads CSVDQGKDTQYF. The CDR3 DNA is TGCAGCGTTGACCAGGGGAAAGATACGCAGTATTTT.

The chain combines TRBV5-1 with TRBJ1-1; 7 bases agree with TRBD1. CDR3 size: 15 residues. Looked up from germline, CDR1 is SGHRS and CDR2 is YFSETQ. V lost 4 bases to trimming and J lost 4 bases; unmatched junction nucleotides: 10. This chain's CDR3 is CASSLPTGTPTEAFF. Here the CDR3 DNA reads TGCGCCAGCAGCCTGCCGACAGGGACTCCCACTGAAGCTTTCTTT.

The V and J genes are TRBV7-6 and TRBJ2-2; TRBD1 is a possible D gene (6 bases). V was pared by 0 bases and J by 4 bases, with 12 bases between. This CDR3 comprises 16 residues. Germline V gene data show CDR1 as SGHVS and CDR2 as FNYEAQ. DNA for the CDR3: TGTGCCAGCAGCTTAGCTAGCTTCAGGGGCACCGGGGAGCTGTTTTTT. It is translated as CASSLASFRGTGELFF.

The chain joins TRBV4-2 to TRBJ1-4; 9 bases map to TRBD1. V trimming: 1 base; J trimming: 8 bases; junction bases outside the gene matches: 2. The germline V gene has CDR1 LGHNA and CDR2 YNFKEQ. CDR3 length equals 14 residues. The CDR3 DNA reads as TGTGCCAGCAGCCAAGGACAGGGGGAAGAAAAACTGTTTTTT. Its protein product is CASSQGQGEEKLFF.

The chain carries TRBV6-1 and TRBJ2-7, with D unclear. The CDR3 runs to 12 residues. V was clipped by 0 bases and J by 5 bases, with 5 bases between them. Germline V gene lookup returns CDR1 MNHNS and CDR2 SASEGT. Here the CDR3 DNA reads TGTGCCAGCAGTGAAGCTCTAAACGAGCAGTACTTC. This sequence encodes CASSEALNEQYF.

The V and J genes are TRBV7-8 and TRBJ2-7, with a tentative D call TRBD2 (5 bases). The CDR3 contains 14 residues. The germline V gene has CDR1 SGHVS and CDR2 FQNEAQ. Trimming left V 0 bases short and J 7 bases short, with 13 bases between. The CDR3 DNA is TGTGCCAGCAGCTTAGCGGGTCCATCGGGGGAGCAGTACTTC. This gives the protein CASSLAGPSGEQYF. The full variable domain, with the rest looked up from reference TRBV7-8 and TRBJ2-7, is GAGVSQSPRYKVAKRGQDVALRCDPISGHVSLFWYQQALGQGPEFLTYFQNEAQLDKSGLPSDRFFAERPEGSVSTLKIQRTQQEDSAVYLCASSLAGPSGEQYFGPGTRLTVT.

Only a few counts were recorded for this clone. The rearrangement joins TRBV27 to TRBJ2-7, with 10 bases identical to TRBD1. Germline V gives CDR1 MNHEY, CDR2 SMNVEV (reference sequence). This CDR3 is built from 15 residues. After removal of 6 bases from V and 3 bases from J, the junction contained 8 bases not matched to a gene. In nucleotides, the CDR3 is TGTGCCAGCAGCTGGGAGGGGACAGGGGTCTACGAGCAGTACTTC. Its protein product is CASSWEGTGVYEQYF.